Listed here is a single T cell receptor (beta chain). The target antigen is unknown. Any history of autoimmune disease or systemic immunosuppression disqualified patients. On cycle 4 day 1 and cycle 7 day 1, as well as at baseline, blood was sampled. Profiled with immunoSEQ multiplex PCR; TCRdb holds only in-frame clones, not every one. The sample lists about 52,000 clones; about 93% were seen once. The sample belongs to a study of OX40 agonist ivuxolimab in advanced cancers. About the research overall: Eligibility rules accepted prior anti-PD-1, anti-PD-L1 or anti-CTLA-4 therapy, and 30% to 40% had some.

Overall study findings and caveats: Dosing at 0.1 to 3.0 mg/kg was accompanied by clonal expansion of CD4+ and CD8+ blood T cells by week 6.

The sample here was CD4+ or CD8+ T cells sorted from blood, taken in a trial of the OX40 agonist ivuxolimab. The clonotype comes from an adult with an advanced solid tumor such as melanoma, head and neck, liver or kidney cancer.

The CDR3 DNA reads as TGTGCCAGTAGTCCCCGGGGGGACACCTACGAGCAGTACTTC. Encoded protein: CASSPRGDTYEQYF. V gene TRBV19 combines with J gene TRBJ2-7, with a possible D match to TRBD2 (7 bases). This CDR3 is built from 14 residues. Germline V gives CDR1 LNHDA, CDR2 SQIVND (reference sequence). The ends were cut back, 5 bases at V and 2 bases at J, with 13 bases in the middle.